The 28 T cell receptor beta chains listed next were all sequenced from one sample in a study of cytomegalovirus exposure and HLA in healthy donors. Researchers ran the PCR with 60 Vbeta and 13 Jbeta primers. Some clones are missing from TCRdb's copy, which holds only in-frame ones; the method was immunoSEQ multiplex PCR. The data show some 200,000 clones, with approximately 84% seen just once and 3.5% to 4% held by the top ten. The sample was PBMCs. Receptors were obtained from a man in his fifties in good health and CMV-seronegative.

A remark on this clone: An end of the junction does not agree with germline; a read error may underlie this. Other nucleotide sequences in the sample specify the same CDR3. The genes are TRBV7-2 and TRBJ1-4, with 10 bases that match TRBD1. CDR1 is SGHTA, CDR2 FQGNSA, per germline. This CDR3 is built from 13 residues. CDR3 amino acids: CASSRDRGEKLFF. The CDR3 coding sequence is TGTGCTAGCAGCCGGGACAGGGGTGAAAAACTGTTTTTT.

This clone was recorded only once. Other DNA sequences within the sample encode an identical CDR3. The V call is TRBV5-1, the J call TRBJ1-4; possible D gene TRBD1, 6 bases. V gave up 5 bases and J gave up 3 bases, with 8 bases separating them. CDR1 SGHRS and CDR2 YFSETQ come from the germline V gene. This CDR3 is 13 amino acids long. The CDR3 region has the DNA TGCGCCAGCAGACAGGGAGCTAATGAAAAACTGTTTTTT. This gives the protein CASRQGANEKLFF. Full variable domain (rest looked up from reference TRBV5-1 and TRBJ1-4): KAGVTQTPRYLIKTRGQQVTLSCSPISGHRSVSWYQQTPGQGLQFLFEYFSETQRNKGNFPGRFSGRQFSNSRSEMNVSTLELGDSALYLCASRQGANEKLFFGSGTQLSVL.

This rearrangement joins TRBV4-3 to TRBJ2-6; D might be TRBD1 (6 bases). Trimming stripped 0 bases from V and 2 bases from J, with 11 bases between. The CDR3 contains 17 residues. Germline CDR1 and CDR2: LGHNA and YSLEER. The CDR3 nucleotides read TGCGCCAGCAGCCAAGATGACAGGAAACCTGGGGCCAACGTCCTGACTTTC. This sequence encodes CASSQDDRKPGANVLTF.

CDR3 DNA: TGTGCCAGCAGCTTAGCGAGTTCGGAGGTTGGTGGCTACACCTTC. Protein product: CASSLASSEVGGYTF. This chain uses TRBV7-6 with TRBJ1-2; D is undetermined. The germline gives CDR1 SGHVS, CDR2 FNYEAQ. Trimming took off 0 bases at V and 7 bases at J, with 15 bases between the two ends. This CDR3 contains 15 residues.

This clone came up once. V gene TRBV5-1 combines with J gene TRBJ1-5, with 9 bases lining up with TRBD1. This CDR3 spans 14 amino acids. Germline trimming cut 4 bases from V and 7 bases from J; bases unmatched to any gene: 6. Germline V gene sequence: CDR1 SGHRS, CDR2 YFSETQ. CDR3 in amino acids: CASSPGQGWQPQHF. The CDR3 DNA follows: TGCGCCAGCAGCCCCGGACAGGGGTGGCAGCCCCAGCATTTT.

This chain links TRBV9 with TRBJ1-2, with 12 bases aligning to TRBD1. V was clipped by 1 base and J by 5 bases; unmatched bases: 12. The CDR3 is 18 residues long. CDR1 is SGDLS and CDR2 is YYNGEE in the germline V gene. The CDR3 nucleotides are TGTGCCAGCAGCGTAAGTGGAGGGACAGGGGGCGCTGGATATGGCTACACCTTC. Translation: CASSVSGGTGGAGYGYTF. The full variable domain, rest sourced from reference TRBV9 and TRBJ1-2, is DSGVTQTPKHLITATGQRVTLRCSPRSGDLSVYWYQQSLDQGLQFLIQYYNGEERAKGNILERFSAQQFPDLHSELNLSSLELGDSALYFCASSVSGGTGGAGYGYTFGSGTRLTVV.

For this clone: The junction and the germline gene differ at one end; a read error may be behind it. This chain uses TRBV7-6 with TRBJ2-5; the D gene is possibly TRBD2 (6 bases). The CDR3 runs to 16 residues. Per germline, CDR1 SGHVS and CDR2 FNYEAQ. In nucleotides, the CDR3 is TGTGCCAACAGCTTAGTCTGGGGGGAACCCGGAGAGACCCAGTACTTC. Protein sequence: CANSLVWGEPGETQYF.

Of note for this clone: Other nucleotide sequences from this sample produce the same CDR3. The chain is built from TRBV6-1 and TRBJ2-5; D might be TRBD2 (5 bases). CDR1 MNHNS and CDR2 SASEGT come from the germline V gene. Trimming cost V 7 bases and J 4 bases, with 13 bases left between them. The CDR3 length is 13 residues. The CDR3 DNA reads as TGTGCCAGCATATTGAGCGGCGGAGAGACCCAGTACTTC. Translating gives CASILSGGETQYF.

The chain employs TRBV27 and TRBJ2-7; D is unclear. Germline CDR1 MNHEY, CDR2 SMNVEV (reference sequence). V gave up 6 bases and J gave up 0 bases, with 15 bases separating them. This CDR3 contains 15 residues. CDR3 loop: CASSSRSSSSYEQYF. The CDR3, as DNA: TGTGCCAGCAGCTCGCGGTCAAGCAGCTCCTACGAGCAGTACTTC.

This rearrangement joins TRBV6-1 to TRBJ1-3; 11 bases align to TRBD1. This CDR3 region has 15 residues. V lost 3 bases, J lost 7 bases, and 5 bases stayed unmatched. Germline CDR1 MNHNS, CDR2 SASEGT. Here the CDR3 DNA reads TGTGCCAGCAGTGACCCGGGACAGGGGGGGAACACCATATATTTT. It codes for CASSDPGQGGNTIYF.

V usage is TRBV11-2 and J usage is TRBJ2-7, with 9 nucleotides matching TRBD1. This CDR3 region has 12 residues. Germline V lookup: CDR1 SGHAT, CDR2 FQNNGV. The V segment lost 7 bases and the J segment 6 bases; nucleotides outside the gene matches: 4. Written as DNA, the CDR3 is TGTGCCAGCAACAGGGGGCATAGCGAGCAGTACTTC. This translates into CASNRGHSEQYF.

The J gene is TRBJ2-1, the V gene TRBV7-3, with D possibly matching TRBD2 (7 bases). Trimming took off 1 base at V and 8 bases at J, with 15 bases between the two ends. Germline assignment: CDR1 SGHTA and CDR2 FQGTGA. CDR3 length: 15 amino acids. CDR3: CASSLMGGQNDEQFF. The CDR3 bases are TGTGCCAGCAGCTTAATGGGGGGGCAAAACGATGAGCAGTTCTTC.

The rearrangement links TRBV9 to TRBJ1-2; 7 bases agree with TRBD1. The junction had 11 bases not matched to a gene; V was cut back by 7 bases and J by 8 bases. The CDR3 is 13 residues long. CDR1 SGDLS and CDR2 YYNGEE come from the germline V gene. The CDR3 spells CASGRQGIGGYTF. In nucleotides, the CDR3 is TGTGCCAGCGGGAGACAGGGTATCGGAGGCTACACCTTC. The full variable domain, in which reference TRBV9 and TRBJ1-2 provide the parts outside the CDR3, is DSGVTQTPKHLITATGQRVTLRCSPRSGDLSVYWYQQSLDQGLQFLIQYYNGEERAKGNILERFSAQQFPDLHSELNLSSLELGDSALYFCASGRQGIGGYTFGSGTRLTVV.

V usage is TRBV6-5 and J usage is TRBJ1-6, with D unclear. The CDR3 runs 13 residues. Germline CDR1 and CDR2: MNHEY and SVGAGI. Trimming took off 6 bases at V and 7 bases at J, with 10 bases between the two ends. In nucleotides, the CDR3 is TGTGCCAGCAGCCAGCGGGAGAATTCACCCCTCCACTTT. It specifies CASSQRENSPLHF.

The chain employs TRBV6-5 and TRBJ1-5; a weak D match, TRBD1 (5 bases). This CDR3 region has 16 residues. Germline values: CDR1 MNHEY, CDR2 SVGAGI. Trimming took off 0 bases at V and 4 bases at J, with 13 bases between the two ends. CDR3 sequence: CASSYSIGGGNQPQHF. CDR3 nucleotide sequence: TGTGCCAGCAGTTACTCCATCGGGGGGGGGAATCAGCCCCAGCATTTT.

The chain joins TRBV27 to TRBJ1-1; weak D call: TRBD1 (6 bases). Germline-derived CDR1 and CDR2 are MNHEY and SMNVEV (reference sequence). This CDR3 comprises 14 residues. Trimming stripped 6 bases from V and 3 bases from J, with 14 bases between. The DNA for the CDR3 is TGTGCCAGCAGCACAGGACAGATTCACACTGAAGCTTTCTTT. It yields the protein CASSTGQIHTEAFF.

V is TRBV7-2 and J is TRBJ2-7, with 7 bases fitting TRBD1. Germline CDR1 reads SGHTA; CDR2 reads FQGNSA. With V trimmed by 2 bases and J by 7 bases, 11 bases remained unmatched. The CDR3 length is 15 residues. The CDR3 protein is CASSLPGTVLREQYF. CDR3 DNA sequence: TGTGCCAGCAGCTTACCCGGGACAGTCCTACGGGAGCAGTACTTC.

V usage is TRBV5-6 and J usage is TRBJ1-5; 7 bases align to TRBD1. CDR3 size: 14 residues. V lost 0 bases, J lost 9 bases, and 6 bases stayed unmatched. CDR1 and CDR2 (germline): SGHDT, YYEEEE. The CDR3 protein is CASSLGQGKRPQHF. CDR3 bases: TGTGCCAGCAGCTTGGGACAGGGAAAAAGGCCCCAGCATTTT.

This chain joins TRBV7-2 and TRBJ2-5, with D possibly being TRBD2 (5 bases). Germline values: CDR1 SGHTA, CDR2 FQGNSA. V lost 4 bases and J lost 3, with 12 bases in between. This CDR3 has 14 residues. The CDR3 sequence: CASSWIGGKETQYF. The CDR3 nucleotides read TGTGCCAGCAGCTGGATAGGAGGAAAAGAGACCCAGTACTTC.

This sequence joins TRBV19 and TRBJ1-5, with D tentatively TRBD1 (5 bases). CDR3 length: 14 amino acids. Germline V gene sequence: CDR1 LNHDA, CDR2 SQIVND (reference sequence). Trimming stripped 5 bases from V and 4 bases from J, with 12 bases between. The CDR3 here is CASSYLGGNQPQHF. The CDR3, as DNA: TGTGCCAGTAGTTATCTCGGGGGGAATCAGCCCCAGCATTTT. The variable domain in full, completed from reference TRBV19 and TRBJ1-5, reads DGGITQSPKYLFRKEGQNVTLSCEQNLNHDAMYWYRQDPGQGLRLIYYSQIVNDFQKGDIAEGYSVSREKKESFPLTVTSAQKNPTAFYLCASSYLGGNQPQHFGDGTRLSIL.

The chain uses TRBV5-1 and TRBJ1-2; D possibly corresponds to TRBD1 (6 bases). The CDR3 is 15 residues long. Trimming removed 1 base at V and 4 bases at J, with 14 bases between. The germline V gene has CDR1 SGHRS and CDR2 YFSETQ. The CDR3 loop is CASSLSSSRGYGYTF. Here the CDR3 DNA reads TGCGCCAGCAGCTTGTCGTCGTCCAGGGGCTATGGCTACACCTTC.

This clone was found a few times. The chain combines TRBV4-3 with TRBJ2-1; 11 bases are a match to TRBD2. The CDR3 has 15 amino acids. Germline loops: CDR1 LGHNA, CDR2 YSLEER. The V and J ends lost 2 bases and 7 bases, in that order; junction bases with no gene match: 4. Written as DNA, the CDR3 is TGCGCCAGCAGCCAACAACTAGCGGGGGATAATGAGCAGTTCTTC. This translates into CASSQQLAGDNEQFF.

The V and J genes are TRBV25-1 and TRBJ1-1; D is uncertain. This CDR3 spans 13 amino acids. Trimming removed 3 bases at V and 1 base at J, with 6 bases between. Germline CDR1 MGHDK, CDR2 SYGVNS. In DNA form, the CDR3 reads TGTGCCAGCAGTGACGGTGAGAACACTGAAGCTTTCTTT. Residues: CASSDGENTEAFF.

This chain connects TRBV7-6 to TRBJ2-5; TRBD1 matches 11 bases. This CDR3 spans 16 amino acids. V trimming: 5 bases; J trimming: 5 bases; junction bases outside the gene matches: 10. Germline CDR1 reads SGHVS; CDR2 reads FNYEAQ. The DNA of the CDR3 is TGTGCCAGCAGCAAAACCCCGGACAGGGGGCGGGAGACCCAGTACTTC. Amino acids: CASSKTPDRGRETQYF. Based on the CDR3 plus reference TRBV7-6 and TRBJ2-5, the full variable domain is GAGVSQSPRYKVTKRGQDVALRCDPISGHVSLYWYRQALGQGPEFLTYFNYEAQQDKSGLPNDRFSAERPEGSISTLTIQRTEQRDSAMYRCASSKTPDRGRETQYFGPGTRLLVL.

Written as DNA, the CDR3 is TGTGCCAGCAGCTTTGTCCCCGGTAGGGGCGGCAATCAGCCCCAGCATTTT. As protein: CASSFVPGRGGNQPQHF. The V call is TRBV7-2, the J call TRBJ1-5, with D possibly being TRBD1 (5 bases). V gave up 3 bases and J gave up 2 bases, with 17 bases separating them. This CDR3 comprises 17 residues. Germline V gene sequence: CDR1 SGHTA, CDR2 FQGNSA.

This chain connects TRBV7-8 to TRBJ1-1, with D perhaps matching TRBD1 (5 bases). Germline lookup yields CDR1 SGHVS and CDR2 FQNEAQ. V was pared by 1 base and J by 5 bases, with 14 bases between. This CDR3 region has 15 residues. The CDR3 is CASSLEEPGGTEAFF. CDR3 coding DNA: TGTGCCAGCAGCTTAGAAGAGCCCGGGGGAACTGAAGCTTTCTTT. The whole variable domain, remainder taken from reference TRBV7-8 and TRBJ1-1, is GAGVSQSPRYKVAKRGQDVALRCDPISGHVSLFWYQQALGQGPEFLTYFQNEAQLDKSGLPSDRFFAERPEGSVSTLKIQRTQQEDSAVYLCASSLEEPGGTEAFFGQGTRLTVV.

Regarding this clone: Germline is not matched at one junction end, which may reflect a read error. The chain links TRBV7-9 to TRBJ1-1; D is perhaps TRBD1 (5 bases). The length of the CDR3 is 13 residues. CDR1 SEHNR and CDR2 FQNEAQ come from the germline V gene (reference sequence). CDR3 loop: CSSSGRANTEAFF. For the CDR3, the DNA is TGTTCCAGCAGCGGCAGGGCGAACACTGAAGCTTTCTTT.

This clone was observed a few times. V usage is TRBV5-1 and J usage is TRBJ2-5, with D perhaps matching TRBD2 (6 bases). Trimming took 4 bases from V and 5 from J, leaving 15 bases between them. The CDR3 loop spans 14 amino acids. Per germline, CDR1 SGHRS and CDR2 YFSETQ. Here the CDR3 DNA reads TGCGCCAGCAGCCGGGACTCCACCGGGGAGACCCAGTACTTC. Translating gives CASSRDSTGETQYF.